A few counts support the clone carrying this TCR beta chain. The antigen remains undetermined. This entry belongs to a study of blood T cells in healthy people across ages. The CDR3 consists of 12 residues. V shed 8 bases and J shed 7 bases, with 14 bases lying between them. The germline gives CDR1 ENHRY, CDR2 SYGVKD. Using a J-beta primer mix together with a sample-barcoded 5' primer, a second PCR was run for roughly 7 to 11 cycles. Tagging of each cDNA molecule was performed by a template-switch adaptor with 12 random nucleotides. TCRdb itself ran the 5' RACE reads through MiXCR, one entry per CDR3 protein. The sample lists around 1,100,000 distinct CDR3 sequences, 30% to 40% occurring once. The sample, about 10 milliliters of peripheral blood, was drawn from each donor. Broader study findings: Older age went with lower TCR beta diversity per million T cells, in a roughly linear way. PBMCs that were unsorted prevented a conclusive naive versus antigen-experienced comparison.

The J gene is TRBJ1-2, the V gene TRBV10-3; no clear D. The receptor comes from a man aged 18 to 30 in good health. The sequenced material came from blood. The CDR3 region has the DNA TGTGCCATCCTCCGAACCTCCGGTGGCTACACCTTC. Translated, it gives CAILRTSGGYTF.